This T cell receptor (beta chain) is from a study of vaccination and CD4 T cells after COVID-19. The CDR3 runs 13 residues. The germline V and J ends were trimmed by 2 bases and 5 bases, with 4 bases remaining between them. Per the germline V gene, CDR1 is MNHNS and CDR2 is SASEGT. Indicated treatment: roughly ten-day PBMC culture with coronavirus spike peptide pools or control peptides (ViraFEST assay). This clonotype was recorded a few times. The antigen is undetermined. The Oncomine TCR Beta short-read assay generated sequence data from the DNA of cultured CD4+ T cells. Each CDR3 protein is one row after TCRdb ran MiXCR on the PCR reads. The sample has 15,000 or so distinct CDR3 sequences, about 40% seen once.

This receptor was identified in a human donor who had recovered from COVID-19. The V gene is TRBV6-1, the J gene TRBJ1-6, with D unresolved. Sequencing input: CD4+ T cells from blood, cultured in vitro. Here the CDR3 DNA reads TGTGCCAGCAGTGAAACAGATAATTCACCCCTCCACTTT. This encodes CASSETDNSPLHF.